This is a list of T cell receptor beta chains from one sample in a study of shared clonotypes between healthy human individuals. Generated by immunoSEQ multiplex PCR, the TCRdb table keeps only in-frame clones and is missing some. The sample shows 1.5 million to 2.5 million clones, over 85% of them seen only once. Sequences were obtained from naive CD8+ T cells sorted from blood. Receptors were obtained from a man aged 18 to 29 in good health. CDR3s include the opening cysteine and the closing phenylalanine or tryptophan. D genes are given only for firm matches. The size entry is marked missing in some rows and otherwise reads once, few, many or a size class.

j_gene	abundance	v_gene	d_gene	CDR3nt	CDR3aa
TRBJ2-7	-	TRBV5-6	-	TGTGCCAGCAGCTTGTGGGGAGGAGAGGGGAGGGAGCAGTACTTC	CASSLWGGEGREQYF
TRBJ2-1	-	TRBV2	TRBD2	TGTGCCAGCAGTGAACCTCTAGCGGGAAACTCCTACAATGAGCAGTTCTTC	CASSEPLAGNSYNEQFF
TRBJ1-4	-	TRBV5-1	-	TGCGCCAGCAGAGGAGAGAATGAAAAACTGTTTTTT	CASRGENEKLFF
TRBJ2-2	-	TRBV2	-	TGTGCCCACAAACTAGATCACGGGGAGCTGTTTTTT	CAHKLDHGELFF
TRBJ2-2	-	TRBV4-3	-	TGCGCCAGCAGCCAAGGGTCGGACAGTACGAATGGGGCCGGGGAGCTGTTTTTT	CASSQGSDSTNGAGELFF
TRBJ2-7	-	TRBV7-6	-	TGTGCCAGCAGCTTAGTTGTAGACTCCGACGAGCAGTACTTC	CASSLVVDSDEQYF
TRBJ1-2	-	TRBV7-9	TRBD1	TGTGCCAGCAGCGATACGACAGGGGTTATCTATGGCTACACCTTC	CASSDTTGVIYGYTF
TRBJ2-7	-	TRBV27	-	TGTGCCAGCAGTTTAATAGTGGGTCGATACGAGCAGTACTTC	CASSLIVGRYEQYF
TRBJ2-7	-	TRBV28	TRBD2	TGTGCCAGCAGTATACTGACTAGCGGGAACCCCTACGAGCAGTACTTC	CASSILTSGNPYEQYF
TRBJ2-1	once	TRBV9	TRBD1	TGTGCCAGCAGCGTGGGGACAGGGGCGAATGAGCAGTTCTTC	CASSVGTGANEQFF
TRBJ2-4	once	TRBV27	-	TGTGCCAGCGGGGATGACATTCAGAAAAACATTCAGTACTTC	CASGDDIQKNIQYF
TRBJ2-1	-	TRBV5-4	-	TGTGCCAGCAGCCCCTGGGGGGATGAGCAGTTCTTC	CASSPWGDEQFF
TRBJ2-2	-	TRBV27	TRBD2	TGTGCCAGCAGTGCCAACTCGGGGACTAGCGGGCCCGGGGAGCTGTTTTTT	CASSANSGTSGPGELFF
TRBJ2-7	-	TRBV27	TRBD2	TGTGCCAGCAGCTACGGGACTACCTACGAGCAGTACTTC	CASSYGTTYEQYF
TRBJ2-7	-	TRBV30	-	TGTGCCTGGAGCCCATTGTCCTACGAGCAGTACTTC	CAWSPLSYEQYF
TRBJ2-7	-	TRBV6-5	TRBD1	TGTGCCAGCAGTTACTCTACGGGACAGGTTTCCTACGAGCAGTACTTC	CASSYSTGQVSYEQYF
TRBJ2-5	-	TRBV4-1	TRBD1	TGCGCCAGCAGCCAAGTGGTGCGGGACAGGGGGGAAGAGACCCAGTACTTC	CASSQVVRDRGEETQYF
TRBJ2-5	once	TRBV6-5	TRBD2	TGTGCCAGCAGAACTAGCGGAGGAGAGACCCAGTACTTC	CASRTSGGETQYF
TRBJ1-1	-	TRBV6-1	-	TGTGCCAGCAGTGAGGGCACTTACACTGAAGCTTTCTTT	CASSEGTYTEAFF
TRBJ1-6	-	TRBV6-6	-	TGTGCCAGCAGTTACATGGACCGCGATTCACCCCTCCACTTT	CASSYMDRDSPLHF
TRBJ2-7	-	TRBV4-3	-	TGCGCCAGCAGCCAAGACCTTGGAATCCTCTACGAGCAGTACTTC	CASSQDLGILYEQYF
TRBJ2-7	-	TRBV11-3	TRBD1	TGTGCCAGCAGCTCAGGACAGGGCTACGAGCAGTACTTC	CASSSGQGYEQYF
TRBJ1-1	-	TRBV11-1	-	TGTGCCAGCAGTCTCAGTTCATGGGGGACTGAAGCTTTCTTT	CASSLSSWGTEAFF